Sequencing of this T cell receptor (beta chain) was carried out in a study of cytomegalovirus exposure and HLA in healthy donors. Study-wide points: Generally TCR sequences proved uncommon, though certain public TCRs appeared in numerous donors.

This clone is a singleton in its sample. Its antigen is not known. Use of 60 Vbeta and 13 Jbeta primers characterized the PCR. This table comes from immunoSEQ multiplex PCR, and its TCRdb copy is limited to in-frame clones, with some not included. The table includes about 200,000 clones, about 88% detected once. The V gene's germline CDR1 is LGHNA and CDR2 YNFKEQ. V was pared by 0 bases and J by 0 bases, with 11 bases between. The CDR3 is 17 residues long. This chain uses TRBV4-2 with TRBJ2-2, with D possibly being TRBD1 (5 bases). This receptor was taken from a woman younger than 45 in good health and CMV-seronegative. Source material: PBMCs. The CDR3 here is CASSQDRWGANTGELFF. The CDR3 DNA is TGTGCCAGCAGCCAAGATAGGTGGGGCGCGAACACCGGGGAGCTGTTTTTT.